One and the same sample provided the 8 T cell receptor beta chains below, sequenced in a study of OX40 agonist ivuxolimab in advanced cancers. Repertoires were generated with immunoSEQ multiplex PCR, while TCRdb's copy carries only in-frame clones and drops some. Among some 96,000 clones listed, about 91% were seen once. Sample: CD4+ or CD8+ T cells sorted from blood, taken in a trial of the OX40 agonist ivuxolimab. The origin of the receptors is an adult with an advanced solid tumor such as melanoma, head and neck, liver or kidney cancer.

The chain employs TRBV5-1 and TRBJ1-1; possibly TRBD1 for D (6 bases). The V end lost 4 bases, the J end lost 1 base, and 14 bases lay between the germline ends. CDR1 is SGHRS, CDR2 YFSETQ, per germline. The CDR3 totals 15 residues. CDR3 bases: TGCGCCAGCAGCACAGGGACTGTGCCGAACACTGAAGCTTTCTTT. It translates to CASSTGTVPNTEAFF.

The chain recombines TRBV25-1 with TRBJ2-7; 9 nucleotides match TRBD1. Unmatched junction bases numbered 3, after V lost 2 bases and J lost 1 base. CDR1 and CDR2 from the germline V gene are MGHDK and SYGVNS. The CDR3 totals 15 residues. The CDR3 loop reads CASSEPGQGSYEQYF. DNA of the CDR3: TGTGCCAGCAGTGAACCGGGACAGGGTTCCTACGAGCAGTACTTC.

CDR3 sequence: CASSYADRVKTGELFF. Written as DNA, the CDR3 is TGTGCCAGCAGTTACGCTGACAGGGTGAAGACCGGGGAGCTGTTTTTT. This chain uses TRBV6-5 with TRBJ2-2, with 7 bases lining up with TRBD1. After removal of 2 bases from V and 5 bases from J, the junction contained 8 bases not matched to a gene. CDR1 is MNHEY, CDR2 SVGAGI, per germline. This CDR3 has 16 amino acids.

This clone was seen once. The chain couples TRBV4-2 to TRBJ2-2; 9 bases match TRBD2. In germline, CDR1 is LGHNA, CDR2 YNFKEQ. V was pared by 0 bases and J by 6 bases, with 14 bases of the junction left unmatched. This CDR3 is built from 19 residues. CDR3 sequence reads: CASSQDIRPLAGGSGELFF. The CDR3 nucleotides read TGTGCCAGCAGCCAAGATATAAGGCCACTAGCGGGTGGATCCGGGGAGCTGTTTTTT.

This clone occurred a few times. The rearrangement links TRBV5-4 to TRBJ1-2, with D uncertain. This CDR3 has 13 residues. Germline-derived CDR1 and CDR2 are SGHNT and YYREEE (reference sequence). Trimming shortened V by 2 bases and J by 8 bases, and 13 bases separated the two germline ends. The DNA for the CDR3 is TGTGCCAGCAGCTTATCAGGCGGGCTGGGCTACACCTTC. Translated: CASSLSGGLGYTF.

The rearrangement joins TRBV27 to TRBJ2-2; the D gene could be TRBD1 or TRBD2 (5 bases each). The CDR3 length is 16 residues. In germline, CDR1 is MNHEY, CDR2 SMNVEV (reference sequence). V was pared by 4 bases and J by 0 bases, with 12 bases between. CDR3 region: CASSWDGRPNTGELFF. CDR3 bases: TGTGCCAGCAGTTGGGACGGACGGCCGAACACCGGGGAGCTGTTTTTT.

V is TRBV19 and J is TRBJ1-3; no definite D call. The CDR3 has 12 residues. V was trimmed by 5 bases and J by 8 bases, leaving 10 bases between them. CDR1 is LNHDA and CDR2 is SQIVND in the germline V gene (reference sequence). The CDR3 DNA sequence: TGTGCCAGTAGTCGCCCTACGGACACCATATATTTT. Translating gives CASSRPTDTIYF.

The chain joins TRBV5-4 to TRBJ2-6, with unresolved D. Trimming cost V 0 bases and J 2 bases, with 9 bases left between them. Germline values: CDR1 SGHNT, CDR2 YYREEE (reference sequence). CDR3 size: 16 residues. CDR3 sequence reads: CASSLGGPTGANVLTF. The CDR3 coding sequence is TGTGCCAGCAGCTTGGGGGGTCCCACTGGGGCCAACGTCCTGACTTTC.